Below, one TCR beta chain is given with its context. Its target is unknown. In germline, CDR1 is LNHDA, CDR2 SQIVND (reference sequence). The CDR3 runs to 19 residues. The V end lost 4 bases, the J end lost 4 bases, and 27 bases lay between the germline ends. These data are taken from a study of cytomegalovirus exposure and HLA in healthy donors. Overall study: Unique TCR beta sequences numbering fewer than 130 million came from around 180 million T cells in an earlier analysis.

The PCR made use of 60 Vbeta and 13 Jbeta primers. TCRdb's table, derived via immunoSEQ multiplex PCR, lists solely in-frame clones and lacks some. The table records more than 95,000 clones, 74% of them present only once. Whole-study findings and limits: A later analysis reportedly found fewer N-insertions in an Asian-associated ancestry cluster than the roughly 670-donor mean. Accurate prediction of most subjects' HLA-A and HLA-B alleles from TCR beta sequences was reported.

The specimen was PBMCs. V is TRBV19 and J is TRBJ2-3, with D perhaps TRBD2 (6 bases). This sequence originates from a woman aged 45-60 years in good health and CMV-seropositive. The CDR3 spells CASSRLIGGSGIGPDTQYF. CDR3 nucleotide sequence: TGTGCCAGTAGTAGACTCATTGGGGGGTCAGGGATCGGCCCAGATACGCAGTATTTT.